Listed below are T cell receptor beta chains from one sample, sequenced in a study of radiotherapy plus CTLA-4 blockade in lung cancer. Only in-frame clones appear in the TCRdb table, and some are missing; sequencing was by immunoSEQ multiplex PCR. There are approximately 81,000 clones in the sample; about 78% occur only once, and approximately 4% lies in the top ten. The sample was peripheral blood, taken from a patient treated with radiotherapy plus ipilimumab. These receptors were taken from a human donor with non-small cell lung cancer who had a partial response to radiotherapy plus ipilimumab. Some clones in this sample may be carry-over from other donors' samples. CDR3s include the opening cysteine and the closing phenylalanine or tryptophan. Fields, in order: D gene, clone size, J gene, V gene, CDR3 DNA, CDR3 protein. D genes are given only for firm matches. The size field is filled for only some rows; it gives once, few, many or a size class.

D: .
size: .
J: TRBJ1-1
V: TRBV6-5
DNA: TGTGCCAGCAGTTACCCCGGTGGCGGGAACACTGAAGCTTTCTTT
CDR3: CASSYPGGGNTEAFF

D: TRBD2
size: .
J: TRBJ2-3
V: TRBV28
DNA: TGTGCCAGCAGTCCCGGGGTAGCGGGAGGGAAAGATACGCAGTATTTT
CDR3: CASSPGVAGGKDTQYF

D: .
size: few
J: TRBJ1-2
V: TRBV10-1
DNA: TGCGCCAGCAGTGAGTCTAAGGGGTCAACTGGCTACACCTTC
CDR3: CASSESKGSTGYTF

D: .
size: .
J: TRBJ1-2
V: TRBV6-5
DNA: TGTGCCAGCAGTTACTCGAGTACTCAGGCGTACTATGGCTACACCTTC
CDR3: CASSYSSTQAYYGYTF

D: TRBD1
size: .
J: TRBJ1-1
V: TRBV27
DNA: TGTGCCAGCAGTTTATACCGCGGACAGGGGGCTCGAGGAGCTTTCTTT
CDR3: CASSLYRGQGARGAFF

D: .
size: .
J: TRBJ2-7
V: TRBV28
DNA: TGTGCCAGCAGTTTTAGGGGGTTCGAGCAGTACTTC
CDR3: CASSFRGFEQYF

D: TRBD2
size: .
J: TRBJ2-3
V: TRBV7-2
DNA: TGTGCCAGCAGCCCGTTAGCGGGGCTAAGCACAGATACGCAGTATTTT
CDR3: CASSPLAGLSTDTQYF

D: TRBD2
size: .
J: TRBJ2-7
V: TRBV28
DNA: TGTGCCAGCAGCCTTGGGGGAGGGAAATACTACGAGCAGTACTTC
CDR3: CASSLGGGKYYEQYF

D: .
size: .
J: TRBJ2-2
V: TRBV18
DNA: TGTGCCAGCTCACCATCGGGGTTGGGCACCGGGGAGCTGTTTTTT
CDR3: CASSPSGLGTGELFF

D: TRBD1
size: .
J: TRBJ1-1
V: TRBV29-1
DNA: TGCAGCTCACGGACAGGGGATTGGAACACTGAAGCTTTCTTT
CDR3: CSSRTGDWNTEAFF

D: .
size: .
J: TRBJ1-2
V: TRBV7-2
DNA: TGTGCCAGCAGCCCGTCCAGGGCGGGGACCTATGGCTACACCTTC
CDR3: CASSPSRAGTYGYTF

D: .
size: .
J: TRBJ1-1
V: TRBV30
DNA: TGTGCCTGGAGTGTAGGTACTAGAAACCAGGTAGCTTTCTTT
CDR3: CAWSVGTRNQVAFF

D: .
size: .
J: TRBJ2-4
V: TRBV19
DNA: TGTGCCAGTAGTCCCCCAGGATTAGCCAAAAACATTCAGTACTTC
CDR3: CASSPPGLAKNIQYF

D: TRBD1
size: .
J: TRBJ1-5
V: TRBV19
DNA: TGTGCCAGTAGGACAGGGGCCAGCAATCAGCCCCAGCATTTT
CDR3: CASRTGASNQPQHF

D: .
size: .
J: TRBJ1-2
V: TRBV6-5
DNA: TGTGCCAGCAGTCGTTCACAGGGAGACTATGGCTACACCTTC
CDR3: CASSRSQGDYGYTF

D: .
size: .
J: TRBJ1-3
V: TRBV11-3
DNA: TGTGCCAGCAGCTTCCGACTCCCGAGCTCTGGAAACACCATATATTTT
CDR3: CASSFRLPSSGNTIYF

D: TRBD1
size: .
J: TRBJ1-1
V: TRBV28
DNA: TGTGCCAGCGTCCAACCGGGACAGGGCTTCCCTGAAGCTTTCTTT
CDR3: CASVQPGQGFPEAFF

D: .
size: .
J: TRBJ1-6
V: TRBV5-4
DNA: TGTGCCAGCAGCTTGGACAGGAATAATTCACCCCTCCACTTT
CDR3: CASSLDRNNSPLHF

D: .
size: .
J: TRBJ1-2
V: TRBV10-2
DNA: TGCGCCAGCATAAGGACACGGTGCTACACCTTC
CDR3: CASIRTRCYTF

D: .
size: .
J: TRBJ2-7
V: TRBV27
DNA: TGTGCCAGCAGTTTAGGTCAGATCCCCTACGAGCAGTACTTC
CDR3: CASSLGQIPYEQYF

D: .
size: .
J: TRBJ2-5
V: TRBV15
DNA: TGTGCCACCAGCAGGGGGGACTACCAAGAGACCCAGTACTTC
CDR3: CATSRGDYQETQYF

D: TRBD1
size: .
J: TRBJ1-4
V: TRBV28
DNA: TGTGCCAGCAGTCCCCTAGGGGGCGGCAAACTGTTTTTT
CDR3: CASSPLGGGKLFF

D: TRBD2
size: many
J: TRBJ2-1
V: TRBV7-4
DNA: TGTGCCAGCAGCTACACCGGGACTAGCGTCTCGGATGAGCAGTTCTTC
CDR3: CASSYTGTSVSDEQFF

D: TRBD2
size: .
J: TRBJ2-1
V: TRBV7-6
DNA: TGTGCCAGCAGCTTAGCCCCTTGGCGGGGGGTAGGGAATGAGCAGTTCTTC
CDR3: CASSLAPWRGVGNEQFF

D: TRBD2
size: .
J: TRBJ2-7
V: TRBV7-9
DNA: TGTGCCAGCAGCTTAGTCGGGGGGTGGGAGACGTCCTACGAGCAGTACTTC
CDR3: CASSLVGGWETSYEQYF

D: .
size: .
J: TRBJ2-7
V: TRBV30
DNA: TGTGCCTCAGGGGACACACATTACGAGCAGTACTTC
CDR3: CASGDTHYEQYF

D: TRBD2
size: .
J: TRBJ2-3
V: TRBV10-1
DNA: TGCGCCAGCCAACGCGGGGGGACCGGAGATACGCAGTATTTT
CDR3: CASQRGGTGDTQYF

D: TRBD1
size: .
J: TRBJ2-7
V: TRBV15
DNA: TGTGCCACCAGCAGAGATCGCGCAGGGGGCTACGAGCAGTACTTC
CDR3: CATSRDRAGGYEQYF

D: .
size: .
J: TRBJ2-3
V: TRBV2
DNA: TGTGCCAGCGGGACCCCGGCGGGGTCCACAGATACGCAGTATTTT
CDR3: CASGTPAGSTDTQYF

D: TRBD1
size: .
J: TRBJ1-6
V: TRBV18
DNA: TGTGCCAGCTCACCACGGACGCCCGGGACAGCCGGTTTCGCCCTCCACTTT
CDR3: CASSPRTPGTAGFALHF